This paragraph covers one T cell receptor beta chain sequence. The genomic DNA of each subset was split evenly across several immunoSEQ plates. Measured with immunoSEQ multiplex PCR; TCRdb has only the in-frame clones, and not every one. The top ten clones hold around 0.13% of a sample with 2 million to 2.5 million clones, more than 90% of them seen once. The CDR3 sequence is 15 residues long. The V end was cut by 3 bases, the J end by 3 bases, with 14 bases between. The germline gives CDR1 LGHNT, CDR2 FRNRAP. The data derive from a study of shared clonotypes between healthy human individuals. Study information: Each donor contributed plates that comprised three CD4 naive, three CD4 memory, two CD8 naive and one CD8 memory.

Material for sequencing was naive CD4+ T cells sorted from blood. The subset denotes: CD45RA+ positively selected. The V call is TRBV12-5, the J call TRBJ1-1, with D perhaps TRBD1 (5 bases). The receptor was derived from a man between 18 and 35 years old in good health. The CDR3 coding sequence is TGTGCTAGTGGTTTTGTCAGGGCTACACACACTGAAGCTTTCTTT. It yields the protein CASGFVRATHTEAFF.